The source of this T cell receptor beta chain is a study of CD8+CD57+ T cells in acquired aplastic anemia. On the study more broadly: DNA per sorted CD4+ or CD8+ sample ranged about 0.2 to 27.4 ug, averaging about 2.9 ug.

A word on this clonotype: What it binds is unknown.

The use of genomic DNA as template underpinned the TCR beta VDJ and CDR3 profiling. From the reads, TCRdb called clonotypes with MiXCR, one entry per CDR3 protein. In the table there are around 200,000 distinct CDR3 sequences, roughly half of which are singletons. Germline V CDR1 and CDR2: SGHNT, YYREEE (reference sequence). This CDR3 has 14 residues. Whoever was chosen for sequencing had shown CD8+CD57+ cell expansion by flow cytometry. Patients uniformly had severe acquired aplastic anemia. Study results and caveats: Patients and controls had in common 25 to 30 CD8+ CDR3 sequences. Patients and healthy controls showed no significant CD8+ Simpson's diversity difference.

The sequence derives from a human donor with aplastic anemia. The chain couples TRBV5-4 to TRBJ1-5, with D possibly matching TRBD1 (6 bases). The sample was sorted CD4+, CD8+, or CD8+CD57+ T cells (not recorded which) from PBMCs. CDR3 protein: CAAATGQLSQPQHF. The DNA for the CDR3 is TGTGCAGCAGCCACAGGACAGCTTAGTCAGCCCCAGCATTTT.